The entry below describes one T cell receptor beta chain. What it binds is unknown. Per the germline V gene, CDR1 is SNHLY and CDR2 is FYNNEI. The ends were cut back, 3 bases at V and 6 bases at J, with 11 bases in the middle. This CDR3 contains 13 residues. The sample comes from a study of T cell repertoires in cytomegalovirus infection. Turning to the study itself: HLA-C-restricted CMV epitopes, recently identified, and well-studied HLA-B-restricted ones were used by the study. It can be stated that public TCR beta signatures indicated CMV infection as well as a matching HLA type.

Using its own MiXCR run on the reads, TCRdb lists one record per CDR3 protein. The sample records hundreds of thousands of distinct CDR3 sequences, about 30% being singletons. The receptor's source is a human donor in good health (CMV status not recorded). Some clones in this sample may be carry-over from other donors' samples. The V call is TRBV2, the J call TRBJ1-1; D is unresolved. The input for sequencing was cultured PBMCs, taken from culture after CMV antigen stimulation. The CDR3 sequence is CASSDGVVAEAFF. The CDR3 region has the DNA TGTGCCAGCAGTGACGGGGTGGTGGCTGAAGCTTTCTTT.